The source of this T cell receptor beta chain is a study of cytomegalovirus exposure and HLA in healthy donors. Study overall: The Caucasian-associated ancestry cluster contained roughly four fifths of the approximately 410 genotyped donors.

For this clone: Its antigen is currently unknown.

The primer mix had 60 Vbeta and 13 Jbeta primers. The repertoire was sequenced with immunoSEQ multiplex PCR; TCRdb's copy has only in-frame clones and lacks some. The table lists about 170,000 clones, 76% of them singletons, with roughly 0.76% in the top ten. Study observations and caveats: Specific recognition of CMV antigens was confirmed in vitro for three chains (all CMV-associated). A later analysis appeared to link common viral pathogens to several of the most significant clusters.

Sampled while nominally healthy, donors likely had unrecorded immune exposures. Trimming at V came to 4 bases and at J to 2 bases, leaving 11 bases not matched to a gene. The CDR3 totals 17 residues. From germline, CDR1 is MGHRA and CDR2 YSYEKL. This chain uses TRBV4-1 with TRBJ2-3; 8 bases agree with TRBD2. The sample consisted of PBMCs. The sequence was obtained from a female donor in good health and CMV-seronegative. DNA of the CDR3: TGCGCCAGCAGCCTCCTAGGGGGGCGGGGGGCCACAGATACGCAGTATTTT. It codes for CASSLLGGRGATDTQYF.